This T cell receptor beta chain was recovered during a study of post-analysis software for immune sequencing data. Findings and caveats of the study: Patients used about five TRBV segments, including TRBV5-6, TRBV5-1 and TRBV20-1, more often than controls.

With regard to this clonotype: The antigen remains undetermined.

Per the germline V gene, CDR1 is MDHEN and CDR2 is SYDVKM. The J segment lost 7 bases and the V segment lost 7 bases, leaving 23 bases of the junction unmatched. The length of the CDR3 is 19 residues. TCR beta libraries were prepared from cDNA with unique molecular identifiers. Input populations of about 0.95 to 10 million T cells gave rise to some 500,000 cDNA molecules. One entry per CDR3 protein, called by TCRdb with MiXCR from the PCR reads. The data hold about 460,000 distinct CDR3 sequences, with under 55% observed a single time. V is TRBV28 and J is TRBJ2-7; TRBD2 aligns across 12 bases. This TCR was recovered from a girl aged 10-17 years with multiple sclerosis. Sequenced: blood. The CDR3 loop reads CASTSIRLAGGQTYNEQYF. The CDR3 bases are TGTGCCAGCACCTCAATCAGGCTAGCGGGAGGGCAAACCTACAATGAGCAGTACTTC.